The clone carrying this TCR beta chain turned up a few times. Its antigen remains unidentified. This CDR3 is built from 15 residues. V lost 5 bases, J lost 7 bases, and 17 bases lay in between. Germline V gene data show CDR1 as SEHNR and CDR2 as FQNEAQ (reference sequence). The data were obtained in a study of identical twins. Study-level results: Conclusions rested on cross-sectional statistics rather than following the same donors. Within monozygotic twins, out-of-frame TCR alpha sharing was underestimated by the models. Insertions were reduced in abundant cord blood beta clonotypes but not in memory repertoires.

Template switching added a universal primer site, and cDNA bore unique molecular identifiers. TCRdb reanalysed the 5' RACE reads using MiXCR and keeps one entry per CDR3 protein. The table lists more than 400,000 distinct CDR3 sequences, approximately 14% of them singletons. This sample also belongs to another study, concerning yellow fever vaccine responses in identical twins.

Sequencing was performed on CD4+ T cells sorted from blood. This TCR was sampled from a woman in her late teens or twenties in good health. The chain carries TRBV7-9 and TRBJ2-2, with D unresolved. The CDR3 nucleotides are TGTGCCAGCAGCCTACCCCGGACGAGATTCGGGGAGCTGTTTTTT. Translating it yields CASSLPRTRFGELFF.